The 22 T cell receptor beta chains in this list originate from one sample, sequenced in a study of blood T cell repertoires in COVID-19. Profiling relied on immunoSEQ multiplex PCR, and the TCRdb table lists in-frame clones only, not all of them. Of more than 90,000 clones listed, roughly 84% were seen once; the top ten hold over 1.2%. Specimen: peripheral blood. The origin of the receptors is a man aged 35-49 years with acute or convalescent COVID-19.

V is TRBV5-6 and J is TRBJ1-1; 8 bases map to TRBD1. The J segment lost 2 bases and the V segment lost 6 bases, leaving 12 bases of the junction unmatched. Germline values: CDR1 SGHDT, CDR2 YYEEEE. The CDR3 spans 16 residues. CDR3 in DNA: TGTGCCAGCACCAAGATTCCGGGACAGGAAAACACTGAAGCTTTCTTT. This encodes CASTKIPGQENTEAFF.

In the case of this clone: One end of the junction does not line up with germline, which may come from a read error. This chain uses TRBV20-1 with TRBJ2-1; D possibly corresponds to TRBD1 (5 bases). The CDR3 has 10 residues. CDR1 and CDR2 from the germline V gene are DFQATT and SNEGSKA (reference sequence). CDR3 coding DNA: TGCAGTGCTGGAGACAGAGAGCAGTTCTTC. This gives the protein CSAGDREQFF.

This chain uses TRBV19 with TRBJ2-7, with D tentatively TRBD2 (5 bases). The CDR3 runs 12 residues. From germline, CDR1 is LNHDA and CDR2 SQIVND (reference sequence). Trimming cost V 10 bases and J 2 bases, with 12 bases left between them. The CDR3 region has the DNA TGTGCCACCTTGGGAGCGGCCTACGAGCAGTACTTC. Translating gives CATLGAAYEQYF.

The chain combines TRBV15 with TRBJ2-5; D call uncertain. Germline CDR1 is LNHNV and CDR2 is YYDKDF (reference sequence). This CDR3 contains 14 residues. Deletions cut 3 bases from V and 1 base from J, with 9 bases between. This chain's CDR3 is CATSRRSPQETQYF. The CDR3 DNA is TGTGCCACCAGCAGGCGGTCCCCCCAAGAGACCCAGTACTTC.

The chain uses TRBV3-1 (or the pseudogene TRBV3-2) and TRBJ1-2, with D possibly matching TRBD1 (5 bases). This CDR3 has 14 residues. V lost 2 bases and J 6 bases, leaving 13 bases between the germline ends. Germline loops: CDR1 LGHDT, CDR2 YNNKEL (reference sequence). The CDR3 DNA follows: TGTGCCAGCAGCCAACGGACATCCCCTGATGGCTACACCTTC. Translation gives CASSQRTSPDGYTF.

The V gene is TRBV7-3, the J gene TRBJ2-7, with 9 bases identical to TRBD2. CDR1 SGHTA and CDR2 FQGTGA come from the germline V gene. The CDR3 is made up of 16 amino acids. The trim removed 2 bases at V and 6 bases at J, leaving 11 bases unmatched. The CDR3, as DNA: TGTGCCAGCAGCTTAGGGCGGGGGACTAGCCTCAGCGAGCAGTACTTC. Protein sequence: CASSLGRGTSLSEQYF. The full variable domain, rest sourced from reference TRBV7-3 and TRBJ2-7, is GAGVSQTPSNKVTEKGKYVELRCDPISGHTALYWYRQSLGQGPEFLIYFQGTGAADDSGLPNDRFFAVRPEGSVSTLKIQRTERGDSAVYLCASSLGRGTSLSEQYFGPGTRLTVT.

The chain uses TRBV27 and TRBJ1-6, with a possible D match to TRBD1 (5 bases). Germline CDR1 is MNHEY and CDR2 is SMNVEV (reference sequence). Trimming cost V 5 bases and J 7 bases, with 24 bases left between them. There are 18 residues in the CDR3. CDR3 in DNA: TGTGCCAGCAGTCTTCCGGGGGAGGGCCGATGGGGGAATTCACCCCTCCACTTT. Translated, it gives CASSLPGEGRWGNSPLHF.

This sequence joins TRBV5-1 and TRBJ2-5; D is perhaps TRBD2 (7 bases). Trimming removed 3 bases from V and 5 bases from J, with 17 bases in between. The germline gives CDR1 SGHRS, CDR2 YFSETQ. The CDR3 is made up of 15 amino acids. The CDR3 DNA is TGCGCCAGCAGCTCGGGGGCGGGGGCCTGGGAGACCCAGTACTTC. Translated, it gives CASSSGAGAWETQYF.

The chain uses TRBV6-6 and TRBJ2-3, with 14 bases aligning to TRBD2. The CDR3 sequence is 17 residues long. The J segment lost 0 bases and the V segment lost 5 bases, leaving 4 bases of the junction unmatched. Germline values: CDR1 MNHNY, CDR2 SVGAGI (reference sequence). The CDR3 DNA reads TGTGCCAGCAGTCGGGGGACTAGCGGGGGTAGCACAGATACGCAGTATTTT. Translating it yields CASSRGTSGGSTDTQYF.

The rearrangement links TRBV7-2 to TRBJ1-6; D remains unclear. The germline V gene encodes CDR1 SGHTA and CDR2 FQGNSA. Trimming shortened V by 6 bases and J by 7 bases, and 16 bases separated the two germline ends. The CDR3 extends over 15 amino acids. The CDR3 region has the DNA TGTGCCAGCAGTCTAGAGGTTACGGCAAATTCACCCCTCCACTTT. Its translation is CASSLEVTANSPLHF.

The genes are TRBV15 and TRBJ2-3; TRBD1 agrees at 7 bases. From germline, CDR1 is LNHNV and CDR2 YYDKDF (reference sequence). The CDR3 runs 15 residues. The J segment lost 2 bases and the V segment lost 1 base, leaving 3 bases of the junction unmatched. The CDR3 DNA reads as TGTGCCACCAGCAGAGGGGGACAGATCACAGATACGCAGTATTTT. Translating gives CATSRGGQITDTQYF.

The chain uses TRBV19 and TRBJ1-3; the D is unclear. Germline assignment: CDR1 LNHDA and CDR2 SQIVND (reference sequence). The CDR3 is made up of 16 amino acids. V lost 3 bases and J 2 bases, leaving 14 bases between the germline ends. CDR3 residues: CASSILSSPAGNTIYF. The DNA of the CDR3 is TGTGCCAGTAGTATTCTTTCGAGTCCTGCTGGAAACACCATATATTTT. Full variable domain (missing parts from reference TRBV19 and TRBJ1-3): DGGITQSPKYLFRKEGQNVTLSCEQNLNHDAMYWYRQDPGQGLRLIYYSQIVNDFQKGDIAEGYSVSREKKESFPLTVTSAQKNPTAFYLCASSILSSPAGNTIYFGEGSWLTVV.

CDR3 sequence (DNA): TGTGCCACCCTACTAGCGGGAGGGAGGAATGAGCAGTTCTTC. It encodes CATLLAGGRNEQFF. The genes are TRBV6-7 and TRBJ2-1; 13 nucleotides line up with TRBD2. TRBV6-7 is sorted into the ORF group, with uncertain function. CDR3 length equals 14 residues. V gave up 10 bases and J gave up 7 bases; unmatched junction bases: 7.

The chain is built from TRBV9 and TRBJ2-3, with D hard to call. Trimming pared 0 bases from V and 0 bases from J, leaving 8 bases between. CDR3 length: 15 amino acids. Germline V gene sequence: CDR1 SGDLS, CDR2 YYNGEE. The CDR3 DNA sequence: TGTGCCAGCAGCGTAGGGGCAGGAAGCACAGATACGCAGTATTTT. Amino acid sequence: CASSVGAGSTDTQYF.

CDR3 DNA sequence: TGTGCCAGCAGTTCCCCAGGGGGTGGTGGCTACACCTTC. It specifies CASSSPGGGGYTF. V and J are TRBV28 and TRBJ1-2; TRBD1 agrees at 7 bases. V dropped 4 bases and J dropped 7; count of bases not matched to a gene: 6. Germline V gives CDR1 MDHEN, CDR2 SYDVKM. The CDR3 loop spans 13 amino acids.

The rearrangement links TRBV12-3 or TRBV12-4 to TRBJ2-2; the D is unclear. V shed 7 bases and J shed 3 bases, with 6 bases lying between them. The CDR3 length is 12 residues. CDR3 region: CASNHYTGELFF. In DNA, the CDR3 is TGTGCCAGCAACCACTACACCGGGGAGCTGTTTTTT.

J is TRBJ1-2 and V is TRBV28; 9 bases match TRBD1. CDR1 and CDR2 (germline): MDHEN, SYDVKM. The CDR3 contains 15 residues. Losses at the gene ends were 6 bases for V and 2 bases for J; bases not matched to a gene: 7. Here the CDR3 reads CASSRPGQGNYGYTF. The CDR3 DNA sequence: TGTGCCAGCAGCCGACCCGGACAGGGGAACTATGGCTACACCTTC.

CDR3 coding DNA: TGTGCCAGCAGCCTCGACACCTATGGCTACACCTTC. This codes for CASSLDTYGYTF. V and J are TRBV7-9 and TRBJ1-2; D unclear. Germline CDR1 and CDR2: SEHNR and FQNEAQ (reference sequence). With 5 bases removed from V and 4 bases from J, the gap between germline ends came to 8 bases. The length of the CDR3 is 12 residues.

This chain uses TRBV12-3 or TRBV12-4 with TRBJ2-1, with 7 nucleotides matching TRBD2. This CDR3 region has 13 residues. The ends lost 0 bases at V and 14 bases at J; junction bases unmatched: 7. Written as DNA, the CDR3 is TGTGCCAGCAGTTTAGCGGGAGGGCCAAGCAAGTTCTTC. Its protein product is CASSLAGGPSKFF.

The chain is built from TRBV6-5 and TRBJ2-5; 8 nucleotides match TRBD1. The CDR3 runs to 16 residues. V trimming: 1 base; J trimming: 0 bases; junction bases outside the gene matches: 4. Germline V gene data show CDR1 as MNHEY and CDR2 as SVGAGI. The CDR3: CASSYWGQAYQETQYF. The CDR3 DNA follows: TGTGCCAGCAGTTACTGGGGACAGGCGTACCAAGAGACCCAGTACTTC.

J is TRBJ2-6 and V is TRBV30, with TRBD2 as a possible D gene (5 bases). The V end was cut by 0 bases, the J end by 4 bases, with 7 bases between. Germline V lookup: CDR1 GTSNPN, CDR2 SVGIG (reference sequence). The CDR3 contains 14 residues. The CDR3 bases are TGTGCCTGGAGTGTAGGAGGAGGGGCCAACGTCCTGACTTTC. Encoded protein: CAWSVGGGANVLTF. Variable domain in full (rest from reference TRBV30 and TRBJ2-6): SQTIHQWPATLVQPVGSPLSLECTVEGTSNPNLYWYRQAAGRGLQLLFYSVGIGQISSEVPQNLSASRPQDRQFILSSKKLLLSDSGFYLCAWSVGGGANVLTFGAGSRLTVL.

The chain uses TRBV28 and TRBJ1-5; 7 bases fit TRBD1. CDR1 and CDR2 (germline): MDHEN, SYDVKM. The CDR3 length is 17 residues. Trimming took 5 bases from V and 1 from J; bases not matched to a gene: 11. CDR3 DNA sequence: TGTGCCAGCAGTCATTACCCGACAGGGAACAGCAATCAGCCCCAGCATTTT. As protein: CASSHYPTGNSNQPQHF.